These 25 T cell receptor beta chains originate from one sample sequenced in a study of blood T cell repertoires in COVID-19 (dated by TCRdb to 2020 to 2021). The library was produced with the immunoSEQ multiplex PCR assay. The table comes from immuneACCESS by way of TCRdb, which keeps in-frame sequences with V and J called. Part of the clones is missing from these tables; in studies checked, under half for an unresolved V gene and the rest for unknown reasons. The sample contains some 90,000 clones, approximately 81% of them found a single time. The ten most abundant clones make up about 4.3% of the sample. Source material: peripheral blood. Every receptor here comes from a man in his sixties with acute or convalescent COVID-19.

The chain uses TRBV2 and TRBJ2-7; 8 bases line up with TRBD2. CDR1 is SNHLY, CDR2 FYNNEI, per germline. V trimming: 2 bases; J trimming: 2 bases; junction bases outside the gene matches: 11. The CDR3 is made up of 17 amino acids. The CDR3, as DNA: TGTGCCAGCAGTGAATGGTCAGCTAGCGGGTCGACCTACGAGCAGTACTTC. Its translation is CASSEWSASGSTYEQYF. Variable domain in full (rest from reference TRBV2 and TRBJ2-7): EPEVTQTPSHQVTQMGQEVILRCVPISNHLYFYWYRQILGQKVEFLVSFYNNEISEKSEIFDDQFSVERPDGSNFTLKIRSTKLEDSAMYFCASSEWSASGSTYEQYFGPGTRLTVT.

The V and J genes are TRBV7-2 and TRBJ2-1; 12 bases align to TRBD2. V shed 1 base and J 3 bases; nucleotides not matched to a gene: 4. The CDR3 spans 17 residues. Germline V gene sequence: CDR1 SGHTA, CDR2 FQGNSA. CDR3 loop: CASSLGLAGAVYNEQFF. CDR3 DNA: TGTGCCAGCAGCTTAGGACTAGCGGGAGCCGTCTACAATGAGCAGTTCTTC.

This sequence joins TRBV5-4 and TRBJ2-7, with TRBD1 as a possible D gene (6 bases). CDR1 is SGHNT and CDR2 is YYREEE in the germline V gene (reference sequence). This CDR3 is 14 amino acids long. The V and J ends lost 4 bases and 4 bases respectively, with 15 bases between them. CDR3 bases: TGTGCCAGCAGCCTACAGGGATCTCGGTACGAGCAGTACTTC. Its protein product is CASSLQGSRYEQYF.

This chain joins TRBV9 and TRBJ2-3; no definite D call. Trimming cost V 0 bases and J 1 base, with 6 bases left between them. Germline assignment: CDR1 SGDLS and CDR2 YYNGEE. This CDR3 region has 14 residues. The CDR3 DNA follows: TGTGCCAGCAGCGTAGATCAGGGCACAGATACGCAGTATTTT. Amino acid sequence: CASSVDQGTDTQYF. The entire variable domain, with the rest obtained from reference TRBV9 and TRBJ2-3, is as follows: DSGVTQTPKHLITATGQRVTLRCSPRSGDLSVYWYQQSLDQGLQFLIQYYNGEERAKGNILERFSAQQFPDLHSELNLSSLELGDSALYFCASSVDQGTDTQYFGPGTRLTVL.

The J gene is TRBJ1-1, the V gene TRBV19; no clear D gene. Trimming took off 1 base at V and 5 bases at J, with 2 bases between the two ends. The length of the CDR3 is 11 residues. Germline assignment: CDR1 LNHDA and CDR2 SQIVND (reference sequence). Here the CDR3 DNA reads TGTGCCAGTAGTATAGCGACTGAAGCTTTCTTT. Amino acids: CASSIATEAFF.

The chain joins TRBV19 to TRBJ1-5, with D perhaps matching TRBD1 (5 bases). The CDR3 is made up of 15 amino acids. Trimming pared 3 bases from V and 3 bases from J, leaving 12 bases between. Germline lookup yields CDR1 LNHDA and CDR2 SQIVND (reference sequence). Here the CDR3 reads CASSMGRAPNQPQHF. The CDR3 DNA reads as TGTGCCAGTAGTATGGGCAGGGCTCCCAATCAGCCCCAGCATTTT. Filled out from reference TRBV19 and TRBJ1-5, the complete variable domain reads DGGITQSPKYLFRKEGQNVTLSCEQNLNHDAMYWYRQDPGQGLRLIYYSQIVNDFQKGDIAEGYSVSREKKESFPLTVTSAQKNPTAFYLCASSMGRAPNQPQHFGDGTRLSIL.

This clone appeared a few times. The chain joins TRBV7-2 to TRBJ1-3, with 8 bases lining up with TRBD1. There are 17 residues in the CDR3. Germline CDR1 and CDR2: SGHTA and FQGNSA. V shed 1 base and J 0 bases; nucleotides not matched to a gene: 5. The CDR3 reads CASSLVGTGNSGNTIYF. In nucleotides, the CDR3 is TGTGCCAGCAGCTTAGTTGGGACAGGCAACTCTGGAAACACCATATATTTT.

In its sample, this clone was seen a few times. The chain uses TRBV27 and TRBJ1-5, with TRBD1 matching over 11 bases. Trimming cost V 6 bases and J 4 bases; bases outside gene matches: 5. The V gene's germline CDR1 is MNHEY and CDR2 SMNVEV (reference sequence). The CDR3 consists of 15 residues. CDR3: CASRPGTGGNQPQHF. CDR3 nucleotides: TGTGCCAGCAGACCCGGGACAGGGGGAAATCAGCCCCAGCATTTT.

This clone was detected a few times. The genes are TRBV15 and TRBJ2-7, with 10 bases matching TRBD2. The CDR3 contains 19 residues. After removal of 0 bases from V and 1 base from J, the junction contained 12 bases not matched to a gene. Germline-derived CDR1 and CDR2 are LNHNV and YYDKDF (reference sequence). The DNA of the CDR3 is TGTGCCACCAGCAGAGACCCAAGCGGGAGGGCGCCGACTTCCTACGAGCAGTACTTC. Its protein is CATSRDPSGRAPTSYEQYF. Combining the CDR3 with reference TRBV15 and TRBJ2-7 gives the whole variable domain DAMVIQNPRYQVTQFGKPVTLSCSQTLNHNVMYWYQQKSSQAPKLLFHYYDKDFNNEADTPDNFQSRRPNTSFCFLDIRSPGLGDTAMYLCATSRDPSGRAPTSYEQYFGPGTRLTVT.

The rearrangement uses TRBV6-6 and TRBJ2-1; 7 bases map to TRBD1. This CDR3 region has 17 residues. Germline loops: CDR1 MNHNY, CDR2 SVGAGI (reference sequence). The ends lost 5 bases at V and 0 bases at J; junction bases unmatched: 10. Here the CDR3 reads CASSPRQGVSSYNEQFF. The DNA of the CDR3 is TGTGCCAGCAGTCCCCGACAGGGAGTTAGCTCCTACAATGAGCAGTTCTTC.

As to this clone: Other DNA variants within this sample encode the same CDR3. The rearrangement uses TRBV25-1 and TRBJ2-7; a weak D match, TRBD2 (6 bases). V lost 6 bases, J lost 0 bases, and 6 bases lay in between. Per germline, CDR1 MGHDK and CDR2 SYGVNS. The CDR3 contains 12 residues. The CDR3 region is CASRGGSYEQYF. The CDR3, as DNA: TGTGCCAGCAGGGGGGGCTCCTACGAGCAGTACTTC.

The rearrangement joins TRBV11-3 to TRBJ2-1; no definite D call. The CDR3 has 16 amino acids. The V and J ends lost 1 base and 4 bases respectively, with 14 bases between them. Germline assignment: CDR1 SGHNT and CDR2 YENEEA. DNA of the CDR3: TGTGCCAGCAGCTTAGCTCCAGCGCCTACATACAATGAGCAGTTCTTC. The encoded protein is CASSLAPAPTYNEQFF.

The CDR3 region has the DNA TGCGCCAGCAGCCAAGGGAGACAGAACCAAGAGACCCAGTACTTC. This gives the protein CASSQGRQNQETQYF. The rearrangement uses TRBV4-3 and TRBJ2-5; possibly TRBD1 for D (5 bases). The V and J ends lost 1 base and 0 bases respectively, with 9 bases between them. The CDR3 is 15 amino acids. CDR1 and CDR2 from the germline V gene are LGHNA and YSLEER.

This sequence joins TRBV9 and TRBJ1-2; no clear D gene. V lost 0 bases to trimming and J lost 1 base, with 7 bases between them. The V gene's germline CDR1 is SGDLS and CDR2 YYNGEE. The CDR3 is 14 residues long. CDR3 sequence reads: CASSVGPVNYGYTF. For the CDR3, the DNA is TGTGCCAGCAGCGTAGGTCCGGTTAACTATGGCTACACCTTC.

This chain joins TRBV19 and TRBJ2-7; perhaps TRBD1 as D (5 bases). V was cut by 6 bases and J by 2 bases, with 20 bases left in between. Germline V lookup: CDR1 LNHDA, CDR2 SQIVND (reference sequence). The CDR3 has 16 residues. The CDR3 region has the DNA TGTGCCAGTAGCCCTATTGGGGCAGGGTATCCCTACGAGCAGTACTTC. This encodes CASSPIGAGYPYEQYF. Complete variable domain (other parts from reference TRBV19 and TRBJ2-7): DGGITQSPKYLFRKEGQNVTLSCEQNLNHDAMYWYRQDPGQGLRLIYYSQIVNDFQKGDIAEGYSVSREKKESFPLTVTSAQKNPTAFYLCASSPIGAGYPYEQYFGPGTRLTVT.

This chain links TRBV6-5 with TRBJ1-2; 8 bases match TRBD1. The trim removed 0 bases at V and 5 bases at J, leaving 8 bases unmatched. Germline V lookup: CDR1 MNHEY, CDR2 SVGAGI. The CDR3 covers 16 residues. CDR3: CASSYSAGGLKYGYTF. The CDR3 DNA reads TGTGCCAGCAGTTACTCAGCAGGGGGCCTAAAGTATGGCTACACCTTC.

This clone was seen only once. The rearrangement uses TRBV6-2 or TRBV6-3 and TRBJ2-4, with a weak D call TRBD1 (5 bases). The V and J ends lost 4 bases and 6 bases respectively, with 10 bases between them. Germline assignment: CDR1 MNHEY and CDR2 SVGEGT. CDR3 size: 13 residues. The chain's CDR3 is CASSWSGLNIQYF. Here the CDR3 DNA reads TGTGCCAGCAGTTGGTCAGGGCTAAACATTCAGTACTTC.

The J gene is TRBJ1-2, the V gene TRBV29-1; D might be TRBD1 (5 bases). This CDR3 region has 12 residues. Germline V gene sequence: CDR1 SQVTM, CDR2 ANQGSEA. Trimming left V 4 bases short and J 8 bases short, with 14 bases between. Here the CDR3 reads CSVVGGEGGYTF. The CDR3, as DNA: TGCAGCGTTGTTGGAGGGGAGGGAGGCTACACCTTC.

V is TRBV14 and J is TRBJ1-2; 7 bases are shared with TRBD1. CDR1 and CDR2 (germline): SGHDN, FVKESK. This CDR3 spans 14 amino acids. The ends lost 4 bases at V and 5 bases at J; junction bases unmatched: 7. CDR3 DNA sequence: TGTGCCAGCAGCCTAGACGACAGGGCTTATGGCTACACCTTC. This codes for CASSLDDRAYGYTF.

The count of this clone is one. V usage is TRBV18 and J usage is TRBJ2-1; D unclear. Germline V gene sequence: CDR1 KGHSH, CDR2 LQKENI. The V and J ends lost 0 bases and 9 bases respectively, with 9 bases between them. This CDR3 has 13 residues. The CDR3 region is CASSPPAGTEQFF. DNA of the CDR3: TGTGCCAGCTCACCACCTGCAGGCACTGAGCAGTTCTTC. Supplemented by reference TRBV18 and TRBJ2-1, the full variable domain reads NAGVMQNPRHLVRRRGQEARLRCSPMKGHSHVYWYRQLPEEGLKFMVYLQKENIIDESGMPKERFSAEFPKEGPSILRIQQVVRGDSAAYFCASSPPAGTEQFFGPGTRLTVL.

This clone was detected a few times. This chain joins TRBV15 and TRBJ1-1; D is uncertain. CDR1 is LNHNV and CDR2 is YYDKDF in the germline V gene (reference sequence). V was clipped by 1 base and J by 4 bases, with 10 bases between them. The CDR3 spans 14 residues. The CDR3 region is CATSRVKGGTEAFF. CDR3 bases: TGTGCCACCAGCAGAGTCAAGGGAGGCACTGAAGCTTTCTTT.

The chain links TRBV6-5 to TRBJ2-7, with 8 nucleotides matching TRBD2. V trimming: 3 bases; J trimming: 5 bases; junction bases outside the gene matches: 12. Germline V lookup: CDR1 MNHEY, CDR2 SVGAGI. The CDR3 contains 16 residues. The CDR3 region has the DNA TGTGCCAGCAGTTATTCAAGCGGGAGAACCCAAGACGAGCAGTACTTC. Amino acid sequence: CASSYSSGRTQDEQYF.

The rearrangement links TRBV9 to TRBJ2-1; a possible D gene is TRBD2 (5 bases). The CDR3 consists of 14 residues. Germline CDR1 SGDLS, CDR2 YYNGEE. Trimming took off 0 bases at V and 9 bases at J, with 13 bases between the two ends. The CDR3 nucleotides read TGTGCCAGCAGCGTAGCTGGCGGGCCGACTGAGCAGTTCTTC. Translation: CASSVAGGPTEQFF.

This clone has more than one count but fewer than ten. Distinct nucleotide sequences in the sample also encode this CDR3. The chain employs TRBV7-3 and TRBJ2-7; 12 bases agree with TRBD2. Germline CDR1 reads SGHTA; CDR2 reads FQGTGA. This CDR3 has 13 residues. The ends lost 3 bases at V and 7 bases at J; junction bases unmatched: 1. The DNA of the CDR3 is TGTGCCAGCAGCTTCGGACTAGCGGGAGAGCAGTACTTC. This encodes CASSFGLAGEQYF.

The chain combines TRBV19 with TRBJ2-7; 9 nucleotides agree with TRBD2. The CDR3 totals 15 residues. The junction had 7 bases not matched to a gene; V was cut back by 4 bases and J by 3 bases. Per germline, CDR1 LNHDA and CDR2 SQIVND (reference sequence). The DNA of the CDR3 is TGTGCCAGTAGTACTGTTGCGGGGGGGCGCTACGAGCAGTACTTC. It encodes CASSTVAGGRYEQYF.